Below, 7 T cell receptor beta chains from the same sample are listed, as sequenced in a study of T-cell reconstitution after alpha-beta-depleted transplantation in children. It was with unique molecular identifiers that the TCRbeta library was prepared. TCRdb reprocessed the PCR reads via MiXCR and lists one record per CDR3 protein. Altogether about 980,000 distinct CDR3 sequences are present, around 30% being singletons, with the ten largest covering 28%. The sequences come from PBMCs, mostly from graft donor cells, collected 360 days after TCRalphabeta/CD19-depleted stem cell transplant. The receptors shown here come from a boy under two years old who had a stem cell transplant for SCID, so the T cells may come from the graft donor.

Here the CDR3 reads CASSQSALSLEQYF. The CDR3 coding sequence is TGCGCCAGCAGCCAATCTGCCTTAAGTCTCGAGCAGTACTTC. The V gene is TRBV4-1, the J gene TRBJ2-7; D uncertain. Germline loops: CDR1 MGHRA, CDR2 YSYEKL. The V gene lost 2 bases and the J gene lost 6 bases, with 14 bases spanning the gap. CDR3 size: 14 residues.

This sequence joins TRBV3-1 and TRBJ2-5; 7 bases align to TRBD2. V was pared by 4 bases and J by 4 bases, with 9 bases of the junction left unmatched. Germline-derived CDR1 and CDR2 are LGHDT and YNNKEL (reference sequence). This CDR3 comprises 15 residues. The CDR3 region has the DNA TGTGCCAGCAGCCCGCCGGGGGGATATGGAGAGACCCAGTACTTC. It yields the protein CASSPPGGYGETQYF.

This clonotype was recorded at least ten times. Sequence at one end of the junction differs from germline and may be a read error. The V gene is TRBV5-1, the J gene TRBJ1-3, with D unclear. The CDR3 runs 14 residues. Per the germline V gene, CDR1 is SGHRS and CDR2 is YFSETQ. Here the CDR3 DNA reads TGTGCCAGCAGCTTGGGCAGCTCTGGAAACACCATATATTTT. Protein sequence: CASSLGSSGNTIYF.

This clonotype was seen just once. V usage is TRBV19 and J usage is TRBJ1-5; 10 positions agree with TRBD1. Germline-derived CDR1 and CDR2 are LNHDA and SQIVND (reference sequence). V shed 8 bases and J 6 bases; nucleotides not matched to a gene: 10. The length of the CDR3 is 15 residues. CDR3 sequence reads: CASGGIRDRGQPQHF. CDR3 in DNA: TGTGCCAGTGGCGGAATCAGGGACAGGGGTCAGCCCCAGCATTTT.

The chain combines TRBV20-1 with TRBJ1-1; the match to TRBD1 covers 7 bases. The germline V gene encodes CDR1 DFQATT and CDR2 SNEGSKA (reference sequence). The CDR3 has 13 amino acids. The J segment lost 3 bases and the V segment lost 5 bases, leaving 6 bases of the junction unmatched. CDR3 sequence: CSARRGPDTEAFF. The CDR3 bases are TGCAGTGCTCGAAGGGGGCCTGACACTGAAGCTTTCTTT.

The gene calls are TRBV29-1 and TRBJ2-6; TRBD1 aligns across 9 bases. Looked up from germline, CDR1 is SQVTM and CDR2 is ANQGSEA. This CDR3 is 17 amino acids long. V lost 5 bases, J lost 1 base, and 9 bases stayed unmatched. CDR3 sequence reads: CSVWAGTGISGANVLTF. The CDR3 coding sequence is TGCAGCGTTTGGGCCGGGACAGGGATATCTGGGGCCAACGTCCTGACTTTC.

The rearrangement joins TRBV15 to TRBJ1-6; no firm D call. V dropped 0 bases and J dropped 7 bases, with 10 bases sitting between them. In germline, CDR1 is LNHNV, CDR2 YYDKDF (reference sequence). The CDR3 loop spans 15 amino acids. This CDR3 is CATSREWRPNSPLHF. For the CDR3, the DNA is TGTGCCACCAGCAGAGAGTGGAGGCCGAATTCACCCCTCCACTTT.